This T cell receptor (beta chain) was documented in a study of T cells in Graves' hyperthyroidism and ophthalmopathy. Criteria for exclusion of patients were uncontrolled infection, other autoimmune disease, pregnancy or lactation. From around 11 ml of fresh peripheral blood, PBMCs were isolated. In its sample, this clonotype was seen many times. The investigators amplified TCR beta CDR3 regions from RNA transcripts. When the TCR CDR3 underwent first-round RT-PCR, the HTBI primer set was used. One entry per CDR3 protein, called by TCRdb with MiXCR from the multiplex PCR reads. There are approximately 630,000 distinct CDR3 sequences in the sample; roughly 16% occur only once, and 3% to 4.5% lies in the top ten. V dropped 0 bases and J dropped 5 bases, with 17 bases sitting between them. The CDR3 sequence is 16 residues long. Germline CDR1 and CDR2: SGHKS and YYEKEE (reference sequence).

Sequencing used blood. J is TRBJ1-1 and V is TRBV5-5; D might be TRBD1 (5 bases). The receptor's source is a woman in her twenties or thirties with Graves' hyperthyroidism. The chain's CDR3 is CASSLEGIGGYTEAFF. The CDR3 DNA sequence: TGTGCCAGCAGCTTGGAAGGGATCGGGGGGTATACTGAAGCTTTCTTT.